The sequence of this T cell receptor beta chain was determined in a study of Tregs in tolerant kidney transplant recipients. Assay used: immunoSEQ multiplex PCR; TCRdb lists only in-frame clones, some missing. The top ten clones hold approximately 0.5% of a sample with over 85,000 clones, 90% to 95% of them seen once. A note on this clone: Its antigen is undetermined.

The CDR3 covers 14 residues. Germline-derived CDR1 and CDR2 are SEHNR and FQNEAQ (reference sequence). Trimming shortened V by 6 bases and J by 3 bases, and 14 bases separated the two germline ends. General study findings and limits: Antigen-driven expansion was suggested because donor-specific Tregs expanded more than all Tregs in tolerant patients. Validation in larger populations is needed because few patients were studied.

The sequences come from CD4+ T cells from blood, collected before the transplant. The sequence was obtained from a human donor who received a combined kidney and bone marrow transplant. The chain recombines TRBV7-9 with TRBJ1-1; perhaps TRBD1 as D (6 bases). For the CDR3, the DNA is TGTGCCAGCAGATATAGGGCAGGGGACACTGAAGCTTTCTTT. Translating gives CASRYRAGDTEAFF.